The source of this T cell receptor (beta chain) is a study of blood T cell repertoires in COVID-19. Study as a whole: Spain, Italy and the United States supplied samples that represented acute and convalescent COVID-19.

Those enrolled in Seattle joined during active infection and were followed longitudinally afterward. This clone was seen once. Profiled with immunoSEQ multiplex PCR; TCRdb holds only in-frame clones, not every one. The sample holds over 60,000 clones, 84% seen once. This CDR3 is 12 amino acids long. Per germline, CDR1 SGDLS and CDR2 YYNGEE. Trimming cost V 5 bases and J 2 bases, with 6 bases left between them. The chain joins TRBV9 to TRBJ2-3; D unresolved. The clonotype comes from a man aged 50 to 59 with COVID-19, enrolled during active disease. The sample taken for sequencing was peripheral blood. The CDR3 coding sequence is TGTGCCAGCAGTCCCCACACAGATACGCAGTATTTT. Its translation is CASSPHTDTQYF.